This is a list of T cell receptor beta chains from one sample in a study of T cell responses to AZD1222 COVID-19 vaccine. Profiling relied on immunoSEQ multiplex PCR, and the TCRdb table lists in-frame clones only, not all of them. The data hold some 170,000 clones, with more than 85% observed a single time. Source: peripheral blood, taken 28 days after the second AZD1222 dose. The receptor set was obtained from an adult who received the AZD1222 COVID-19 vaccine. Both conserved end residues are part of each CDR3. Fields, in order: D gene, J gene, V gene, clone size, CDR3 DNA, CDR3 protein. D genes are given only for firm matches. Expanded clones get a size class; other rows say once, few or many, or leave the size out.

d_gene: TRBD2
j_gene: TRBJ2-2
v_gene: TRBV30
abundance: NA
CDR3nt: TGTGCCTGGAGTTCCCTAGCGGGATCTTACACCGGGGAGCTGTTTTTT
CDR3aa: CAWSSLAGSYTGELFF

d_gene: TRBD1
j_gene: TRBJ1-1
v_gene: TRBV10-1
abundance: NA
CDR3nt: TGCGCCAGCAGCAGCGGGACAGCGGTGAACACTGAAGCTTTCTTT
CDR3aa: CASSSGTAVNTEAFF

d_gene: NA
j_gene: TRBJ2-7
v_gene: TRBV19
abundance: NA
CDR3nt: TGTGCCAGTAGTATCTCGCGAGTCTACGAGCAGTACTTC
CDR3aa: CASSISRVYEQYF

d_gene: TRBD1
j_gene: TRBJ2-3
v_gene: TRBV3-1/TRBV3-2
abundance: NA
CDR3nt: TGTGCCAGCAGACAGGGGGCGACAGATACGCAGTATTTT
CDR3aa: CASRQGATDTQYF

d_gene: NA
j_gene: TRBJ1-1
v_gene: TRBV5-1
abundance: NA
CDR3nt: TGCGCCAGCAGCTTGTCGGCAGAAAAAGCGAACACTGAAGCTTTCTTT
CDR3aa: CASSLSAEKANTEAFF

d_gene: NA
j_gene: TRBJ1-1
v_gene: TRBV6-5
abundance: NA
CDR3nt: TGTGCCAGCAGTAAAACTGGGTCCACAGCTTTCTTT
CDR3aa: CASSKTGSTAFF

d_gene: NA
j_gene: TRBJ1-1
v_gene: TRBV5-1
abundance: NA
CDR3nt: TGCGCCAGCAGCTTGGGACCGGTGAACACTGAAGCTTTCTTT
CDR3aa: CASSLGPVNTEAFF

d_gene: NA
j_gene: TRBJ2-1
v_gene: TRBV11-2
abundance: NA
CDR3nt: TGTGCCAGCAGCTTAGATCGGGGAGGTCTGGGATCCTACAATGAGCAGTTCTTC
CDR3aa: CASSLDRGGLGSYNEQFF

d_gene: TRBD2
j_gene: TRBJ2-1
v_gene: TRBV3-1/TRBV3-2
abundance: NA
CDR3nt: TGTGCCAGCAGTCGAAGAAGCGGGGAACCTTGGGATGAGCAGTTCTTC
CDR3aa: CASSRRSGEPWDEQFF

d_gene: TRBD1
j_gene: TRBJ2-3
v_gene: TRBV7-3
abundance: NA
CDR3nt: TGTGCCAGCAGCTCGGCAGGGGGAACAGATACGCAGTATTTT
CDR3aa: CASSSAGGTDTQYF

d_gene: TRBD1
j_gene: TRBJ1-6
v_gene: TRBV27
abundance: NA
CDR3nt: TGTGCCACTCGGACAGGCCTCTATAATTCACCCCTCCACTTT
CDR3aa: CATRTGLYNSPLHF

d_gene: NA
j_gene: TRBJ1-5
v_gene: TRBV6-2/TRBV6-3
abundance: NA
CDR3nt: TGTGCCAGCAGTTATTCGCCAGATAGCAATCAGCCCCAGCATTTT
CDR3aa: CASSYSPDSNQPQHF

d_gene: TRBD2
j_gene: TRBJ2-1
v_gene: TRBV11-2
abundance: NA
CDR3nt: TGTGCCAGCAGCTCCGGGACTAGCAGCAGGGATGAGCAGTTCTTC
CDR3aa: CASSSGTSSRDEQFF

d_gene: TRBD1
j_gene: TRBJ2-2
v_gene: TRBV18
abundance: NA
CDR3nt: TGTGCCAGCTCACCCGGGACAGGATTGAACACCGGGGAGCTGTTTTTT
CDR3aa: CASSPGTGLNTGELFF

d_gene: NA
j_gene: TRBJ2-2
v_gene: TRBV12-5
abundance: NA
CDR3nt: TGTGCTAGTGGTTTGGTACCAATAGGGAACACCGGGGAGCTGTTTTTT
CDR3aa: CASGLVPIGNTGELFF

d_gene: TRBD2
j_gene: TRBJ2-1
v_gene: TRBV2
abundance: NA
CDR3nt: TGTGCCAGCAGGGAAACTAGCGGGAGTGCCAATGAGCAGTTCTTC
CDR3aa: CASRETSGSANEQFF

d_gene: NA
j_gene: TRBJ2-3
v_gene: TRBV5-1
abundance: NA
CDR3nt: TGCGCCAGCAGCTTGGAGCCTAGTACAGATACGCAGTATTTT
CDR3aa: CASSLEPSTDTQYF

d_gene: TRBD2
j_gene: TRBJ2-7
v_gene: TRBV6-1
abundance: NA
CDR3nt: TGTGCCAGCAGTCACGGGGCTAGCGGGCTCTACGAGCAGTACTTC
CDR3aa: CASSHGASGLYEQYF

d_gene: TRBD1
j_gene: TRBJ1-5
v_gene: TRBV6-2/TRBV6-3
abundance: NA
CDR3nt: TGTGCCAGCAGCTGGACAGGGGTCAATCAGCCCCAGCATTTT
CDR3aa: CASSWTGVNQPQHF

d_gene: NA
j_gene: TRBJ2-7
v_gene: TRBV7-9
abundance: NA
CDR3nt: TGTGCCAGCAGCCCCCGGGGAGGGGGATACGAGCAGTACTTC
CDR3aa: CASSPRGGGYEQYF

d_gene: TRBD1
j_gene: TRBJ1-4
v_gene: TRBV2
abundance: once
CDR3nt: TGTGCCAGCAGATGGGACAGGGCCGAAGAAAAACTGTTTTTT
CDR3aa: CASRWDRAEEKLFF

d_gene: NA
j_gene: TRBJ1-2
v_gene: TRBV20-1
abundance: NA
CDR3nt: TGCAGTGCGACGGGGAACTATGGCTACACCTTC
CDR3aa: CSATGNYGYTF

d_gene: NA
j_gene: TRBJ2-1
v_gene: TRBV2
abundance: NA
CDR3nt: TGTGCCAGCAGAATAGCGGAACTCCAACACCATGAGCAGTTCTTC
CDR3aa: CASRIAELQHHEQFF

d_gene: NA
j_gene: TRBJ2-2
v_gene: TRBV6-1
abundance: NA
CDR3nt: TGTGCCAGCAGTGTTGTTGTCAGCCCCACGAGTGGGACCGGGGAGCTGTTTTTT
CDR3aa: CASSVVVSPTSGTGELFF

d_gene: TRBD2
j_gene: TRBJ2-1
v_gene: TRBV7-9
abundance: NA
CDR3nt: TGTGCCAGCAGCTTAGGGGTACTAGCGGGAAACAATGAGCAGTTCTTC
CDR3aa: CASSLGVLAGNNEQFF

d_gene: NA
j_gene: TRBJ2-7
v_gene: TRBV15
abundance: NA
CDR3nt: TGTGCCACCAGCAGAGCTTTCACTGATTCCTACGAGCAGTACTTC
CDR3aa: CATSRAFTDSYEQYF